Listed below are T cell receptor beta chains from one sample, sequenced in a study of T-cell memory formation after mild COVID-19. TCRdb reprocessed the 5' RACE reads via MiXCR and lists one record per CDR3 protein. The sample carries around 190,000 distinct CDR3 sequences, under 20% recorded once. The sample was PBMCs or a T cell subset sorted from them (not recorded which). Every receptor here comes from a man between 18 and 29 years old who had mild COVID-19 (a few samples of this study predate the infection). Cell type and time point are not known. Both conserved end residues are part of each CDR3. Size values are once, few and many counts, or a class for expanded clones, and some rows have none.

clone_size: .; j_call: TRBJ1-4; v_call: TRBV4-1; cdr3_aa: CASSRTGDAMAFATNEKLFF
clone_size: .; j_call: TRBJ2-5; v_call: TRBV20-1; cdr3_aa: CSATPGQGRETQYF
clone_size: .; j_call: TRBJ1-5; v_call: TRBV20-1; cdr3_aa: CSAIEGPSNQPQHF
clone_size: .; j_call: TRBJ2-1; v_call: TRBV5-6; cdr3_aa: CASSLTGRDEQFF
clone_size: once; j_call: TRBJ1-2; v_call: TRBV20-1; cdr3_aa: CSARRSADGYTF
clone_size: many; j_call: TRBJ1-6; v_call: TRBV20-1; cdr3_aa: CSARDPRAGSSPLHF
clone_size: many; j_call: TRBJ2-1; v_call: TRBV2; cdr3_aa: CASNLAGTGNEQFF
clone_size: .; j_call: TRBJ2-5; v_call: TRBV19; cdr3_aa: CASSMGNSGQETQYF
clone_size: many; j_call: TRBJ2-5; v_call: TRBV5-1; cdr3_aa: CASSGETQYF
clone_size: .; j_call: TRBJ2-5; v_call: TRBV20-1; cdr3_aa: CSARDAQGADETQYF
clone_size: .; j_call: TRBJ2-3; v_call: TRBV4-3; cdr3_aa: CASSPRTGGGAGTDTQYF
clone_size: few; j_call: TRBJ1-4; v_call: TRBV4-1; cdr3_aa: CASSQGRGGSYEKLFF
clone_size: few; j_call: TRBJ2-5; v_call: TRBV5-1; cdr3_aa: CASSSYRQETQYF
clone_size: .; j_call: TRBJ1-3; v_call: TRBV18; cdr3_aa: CASSPASASGNTIYF
clone_size: .; j_call: TRBJ2-2; v_call: TRBV12-5; cdr3_aa: CASGLGRIGELFF
clone_size: few; j_call: TRBJ2-3; v_call: TRBV20-1; cdr3_aa: CSARDEGAGDTQYF
clone_size: .; j_call: TRBJ1-3; v_call: TRBV2; cdr3_aa: CASILDSGNTIYF
clone_size: .; j_call: TRBJ1-1; v_call: TRBV7-8; cdr3_aa: CASRQGSNTEAFF
clone_size: .; j_call: TRBJ2-1; v_call: TRBV20-1; cdr3_aa: CSAPRRDRDRGEQFF
clone_size: .; j_call: TRBJ1-2; v_call: TRBV6-6; cdr3_aa: CASSPRVMGGYTF
clone_size: few; j_call: TRBJ2-7; v_call: TRBV5-1; cdr3_aa: CASRTGGDSYEQYF
clone_size: few; j_call: TRBJ2-7; v_call: TRBV5-1; cdr3_aa: CASSSESPYEQYF
clone_size: .; j_call: TRBJ2-1; v_call: TRBV9; cdr3_aa: CASSVSAGPYNEQFF
clone_size: many; j_call: TRBJ2-6; v_call: TRBV5-6; cdr3_aa: CASRRTGGANVLTF
clone_size: .; j_call: TRBJ2-5; v_call: TRBV12-3/TRBV12-4; cdr3_aa: CASSLAMGTQYF
clone_size: .; j_call: TRBJ2-3; v_call: TRBV7-6; cdr3_aa: CASSLSLVSHTQYF
clone_size: .; j_call: TRBJ2-5; v_call: TRBV4-1; cdr3_aa: CASSQGWKETQYF
clone_size: few; j_call: TRBJ2-2; v_call: TRBV12-3/TRBV12-4; cdr3_aa: CASRTPARAGGELFF
clone_size: few; j_call: TRBJ2-1; v_call: TRBV12-1; cdr3_aa: CASSFAPRGGDNEQFF
clone_size: .; j_call: TRBJ1-2; v_call: TRBV7-2; cdr3_aa: CASSLERTGNFNYGYTF
clone_size: .; j_call: TRBJ1-6; v_call: TRBV12-3/TRBV12-4; cdr3_aa: CASSRTGYNSPLHF
clone_size: few; j_call: TRBJ1-2; v_call: TRBV12-3/TRBV12-4; cdr3_aa: CASSLVEGGYTF
clone_size: many; j_call: TRBJ2-3; v_call: TRBV5-1; cdr3_aa: CASSFGTSTDTQYF
clone_size: few; j_call: TRBJ2-1; v_call: TRBV10-3; cdr3_aa: CAISESPGQDIYNEQFF
clone_size: few; j_call: TRBJ2-1; v_call: TRBV11-2; cdr3_aa: CASSRYRGALNEQFF
clone_size: .; j_call: TRBJ2-5; v_call: TRBV20-1; cdr3_aa: CSARRTSLEETQYF
clone_size: many; j_call: TRBJ1-1; v_call: TRBV7-2; cdr3_aa: CASSVPGQYTEAFF